A selection of T cell receptor beta chains follows, all from one sample in a study of blood T cells in healthy people across ages. Each CDR3 protein is one row after TCRdb ran MiXCR on the 5' RACE reads. Of approximately 800,000 distinct CDR3 sequences in the sample, roughly 24% are singletons; the top ten hold about 3%. The same data also went into a second study, on T cells of mothers and their children.

Sequenced: blood. All receptors come from a boy aged 5-17 years in good health. The CDR3 runs from the conserved cysteine through the conserved F or W.

TRBV9	CASSVGRRSDTQYF
TRBV9	CASSVDRASYEQYF
TRBV12-3/TRBV12-4	CASGVMRTDTQYF
TRBV29-1	CSVGAGVDYEQYF
TRBV20-1	CSARDASGGTGELFF
TRBV20-1	CSARDWIGPGNTIYF
TRBV25-1	CASSEWLPDRMGGYTF
TRBV2	CASRPDRGYTDTQYF
TRBV20-1	CSARSQAGHLRGSQHF
TRBV5-1	CASSGSLRGSLLQETQYF
TRBV2	CASNFLQNTGELFF
TRBV11-2	CASSLTFMGYEQYF
TRBV19	CASSPGTGWNGELFF
TRBV20-1	CSALTGGGYSNQPQHF
TRBV30	CASAPDHQETQYF
TRBV5-1	CASSLVTGATGANVLTF
TRBV11-2	CASSLGRGAGPYNEQFF
TRBV6-5	CASSLTGIRLNLYEKLFF
TRBV10-3	CAISQESEQYF
TRBV29-1	CSVEGRVATNEKLFF
TRBV28	CASSLRAIAKNIQYF
TRBV27	CASSLPGGSYNEQFF
TRBV20-1	CSARPTWRQGAVQETQYF
TRBV20-1	CSAGAAGTQYF
TRBV7-9	CASSLLEAFF
TRBV30	CAWTSRGETQYF
TRBV19	CASSGAGAANTGELFF
TRBV25-1	CASRQSSYNSPLHF
TRBV29-1	CSGRTATSTDTQYF
TRBV4-1	CASSQEPRSSYEQYF
TRBV24-1	CATSDPRGLIAGELFF
TRBV9	CAGSRGGSISGNTIYF
TRBV20-1	CSARDMANTDTQYF
TRBV2	CASRAGTPGEQFF
TRBV6-1	CASSEAPVLTYEQYF
TRBV20-1	CSAKTGTVNEKLFF
TRBV4-2	CASSQGGDIEELFF
TRBV3-1	CASSPHPYEQYF
TRBV6-5	CASSYEWASGVHEQYF
TRBV10-2	CASSLFARDQPQHF